The 2 T cell receptor delta chains below come from one sample, sequenced in a study of gamma-delta chains in newborns, infants, children. TCRdb reapplied CATT to the reads. The sample includes about 3,000 delta-chain clones, roughly a tenth seen only once; the top ten take more than 9.5%. Sequencing was carried out using blood. The receptor set was obtained from a child who was a newborn, infant or young child, either healthy, febrile or measles-vaccinated (not recorded which).

Relative to its sample, this clone is medium-sized (0.01 to 0.1%). J is TRDJ2 and V is TRDV2; 12 bases line up with TRDD3. The CDR3 sequence is 17 residues long. Losses at the gene ends were 4 bases for V and 0 bases for J; bases not matched to a gene: 5. Germline-derived CDR1 and CDR2 are GEAIGNYY and EKD. The CDR3 region has the DNA TGTGCCTGTGATTCACTGGGGGATACCGCTTTGACAGCACAACTCTTCTTT. This encodes CACDSLGDTALTAQLFF.

The V gene lacks a call, and TRDJ2 is the J gene; TRDD3 reflects the table's D call only, with no check against the DNA. The CDR3 runs to 12 residues. The CDR3 is CATGGLPAQLFF. In DNA form, the CDR3 reads TGTGCCACCGGGGGATTGCCCGCCCAACTCTTCTTT.